Each of the 17 T cell receptor beta chains below was sequenced from the same sample in a study of shared clonotypes between healthy human individuals. Positive CCR7 selection of CD45RO-negative cells yielded the naive CD8 cells, and terminally differentiated effector memory CD45RA+ cells were excluded. The method was immunoSEQ multiplex PCR; TCRdb's version includes in-frame clones alone and lacks a portion of them. The sample yields about 2.1 million clones, more than 85% seen once. The sequenced sample consisted of naive CD8+ T cells from PBMCs. Receptor source: a man younger than 35 in good health. Some clones in this sample may be carry-over from other donors' samples.

The V gene is TRBV27, the J gene TRBJ2-5; 8 bases map to TRBD1. The CDR3 covers 15 residues. Germline-derived CDR1 and CDR2 are MNHEY and SMNVEV (reference sequence). After removal of 6 bases from V and 4 bases from J, the junction contained 10 bases not matched to a gene. CDR3 nucleotides: TGTGCCAGCAGCCGCGGGACAGGCCTTTTAGAGACCCAGTACTTC. It is translated as CASSRGTGLLETQYF.

The chain uses TRBV6-5 and TRBJ1-1; D uncertain. The CDR3 is 16 residues long. The germline V gene has CDR1 MNHEY and CDR2 SVGAGI. V lost 3 bases to trimming and J lost 4 bases, with 18 bases between them. CDR3 in DNA: TGTGCCAGCAGTTATTTAGGAGGCCAGGTCCCCACTGAAGCTTTCTTT. This gives the protein CASSYLGGQVPTEAFF.

V and J are TRBV28 and TRBJ2-5; a weak D match, TRBD2 (6 bases). CDR1 is MDHEN, CDR2 SYDVKM, per germline. The CDR3 contains 14 residues. Trimming removed 7 bases from V and 2 bases from J, with 14 bases in between. CDR3 coding DNA: TGTGCCAGCACTCTGCGGGGACTTCAAGAGACCCAGTACTTC. Encoded protein: CASTLRGLQETQYF.

The chain has TRBV2 and TRBJ1-1; TRBD1 aligns across 9 bases. Unmatched junction bases numbered 6, after V lost 4 bases and J lost 0 bases. The CDR3 runs to 16 residues. Germline V gene lookup returns CDR1 SNHLY and CDR2 FYNNEI. The CDR3 DNA follows: TGTGCCAGCAGTGCGGACAGGGGATATTTGAACACTGAAGCTTTCTTT. Residues: CASSADRGYLNTEAFF.

The chain uses TRBV5-1 and TRBJ2-3; 12 nucleotides match TRBD2. CDR3 length equals 15 residues. Germline CDR1 SGHRS, CDR2 YFSETQ. V shed 3 bases, J shed 6 bases, and the junction held 5 bases outside the gene matches. The CDR3 bases are TGCGCCAGCAGCTCACGACTAGCGGGAGAGGATACGCAGTATTTT. Translating gives CASSSRLAGEDTQYF.

Only one count was recorded for this clone. The chain carries TRBV27 and TRBJ2-1; D may be TRBD1 (5 bases). The length of the CDR3 is 16 residues. Trimming shortened V by 2 bases and J by 0 bases, and 11 bases separated the two germline ends. Germline V gives CDR1 MNHEY, CDR2 SMNVEV (reference sequence). CDR3 loop: CASSLTQGSSYNEQFF. CDR3 DNA sequence: TGTGCCAGCAGTTTAACTCAGGGCAGCTCCTACAATGAGCAGTTCTTC.

This chain uses TRBV4-3 with TRBJ2-7; maybe TRBD2 (6 bases). This CDR3 comprises 16 residues. Trimming removed 1 base from V and 6 bases from J, with 19 bases in between. Germline CDR1 reads LGHNA; CDR2 reads YSLEER. The CDR3 sequence is CASSQAPSRERFEQYF. CDR3 DNA sequence: TGCGCCAGCAGCCAAGCCCCGTCACGGGAGAGGTTCGAGCAGTACTTC.

The chain employs TRBV5-1 and TRBJ2-7; 13 bases are a match to TRBD2. Unmatched junction bases numbered 7, after V lost 0 bases and J lost 1 base. The CDR3 consists of 18 residues. Germline V lookup: CDR1 SGHRS, CDR2 YFSETQ. The CDR3 is CASSLAGTSGTVSYEQYF. The CDR3 nucleotides read TGCGCCAGCAGCTTGGCCGGGACTAGCGGGACAGTTTCCTACGAGCAGTACTTC.

The V call is TRBV29-1, the J call TRBJ2-1; 8 bases are a match to TRBD2. V lost 6 bases to trimming and J lost 4 bases; unmatched junction nucleotides: 11. The CDR3 contains 15 residues. From germline, CDR1 is SQVTM and CDR2 ANQGSEA. The CDR3 spells CSVIRLASNYNEQFF. The CDR3, as DNA: TGCAGCGTCATAAGACTAGCGTCTAATTACAATGAGCAGTTCTTC.

The gene calls are TRBV27 and TRBJ2-1; 9 bases are shared with TRBD2. The trim removed 3 bases at V and 2 bases at J, leaving 5 bases unmatched. The CDR3 spans 16 residues. CDR1 is MNHEY and CDR2 is SMNVEV in the germline V gene (reference sequence). CDR3 sequence reads: CASSFLAGETYNEQFF. The DNA for the CDR3 is TGTGCCAGCAGTTTTTTAGCGGGGGAGACCTACAATGAGCAGTTCTTC.

The chain couples TRBV28 to TRBJ2-7; TRBD1 agrees at 7 bases. The CDR3 totals 15 residues. Germline V gene lookup returns CDR1 MDHEN and CDR2 SYDVKM. The V gene end was trimmed by 5 bases and the J gene end by 3 bases; junction bases not matched to a gene: 10. Here the CDR3 DNA reads TGTGCCAGCAGTCCCCCCGGGACAGCCCTCTACGAGCAGTACTTC. Translating gives CASSPPGTALYEQYF.

This chain joins TRBV11-2 and TRBJ1-1; no definite D call. This CDR3 has 15 amino acids. The germline gives CDR1 SGHAT, CDR2 FQNNGV. Between the trimmed V and J ends, which lost 3 bases and 0 bases, there was a span of 11 bases. The CDR3 is CASSLAAALNTEAFF. For the CDR3, the DNA is TGTGCCAGCAGCTTGGCTGCAGCACTGAACACTGAAGCTTTCTTT.

The chain has TRBV2 and TRBJ2-7; D remains unclear. V lost 1 base to trimming and J lost 3 bases, with 10 bases between them. This CDR3 spans 14 amino acids. Per the germline V gene, CDR1 is SNHLY and CDR2 is FYNNEI. CDR3 in DNA: TGTGCCAGCAGTGAAGATGGTGGAAGCTACGAGCAGTACTTC. Its translation: CASSEDGGSYEQYF.

CDR3 amino acids: CASRPTGSLGETQYF. For the CDR3, the DNA is TGTGCCAGCAGGCCGACAGGTTCCCTTGGGGAGACCCAGTACTTC. This sequence joins TRBV28 and TRBJ2-5; D perhaps matches TRBD1 (6 bases). CDR3 length equals 15 residues. Germline V gene data show CDR1 as MDHEN and CDR2 as SYDVKM. V lost 6 bases and J 5 bases, leaving 19 bases between the germline ends.

The chain carries TRBV9 and TRBJ1-1; TRBD1 matches 7 bases. Germline CDR1 is SGDLS and CDR2 is YYNGEE. The CDR3 length is 13 residues. V was pared by 4 bases and J by 7 bases, with 7 bases of the junction left unmatched. CDR3 sequence reads: CASSPQTGDEAFF. The CDR3 region has the DNA TGTGCCAGCAGCCCTCAAACAGGGGATGAAGCTTTCTTT.

This clone showed up just once. The chain couples TRBV5-6 to TRBJ2-3, with D tentatively TRBD1 (7 bases). Germline lookup yields CDR1 SGHDT and CDR2 YYEEEE. The length of the CDR3 is 16 residues. Trimming pared 3 bases from V and 0 bases from J, leaving 14 bases between. CDR3 in amino acids: CASSWTTGTSTDTQYF. For the CDR3, the DNA is TGTGCCAGCAGCTGGACGACAGGGACTAGCACAGATACGCAGTATTTT.

This sequence joins TRBV28 and TRBJ2-3; TRBD2 is a possible D gene (6 bases). CDR1 is MDHEN, CDR2 SYDVKM, per germline. The ends were cut back, 7 bases at V and 0 bases at J, with 11 bases in the middle. The CDR3 has 14 amino acids. DNA of the CDR3: TGTGCCAGCATTAACAGCGGGAGCACAGATACGCAGTATTTT. This sequence encodes CASINSGSTDTQYF.